This T cell receptor (beta chain) was sequenced for a study of regulatory T cells in long-lasting Graves disease. In the study overall: Patients with new Graves' disease had used antithyroid drugs below 3 months.

This clonotype has only one observation. A read error is possible here, since a much larger clone lies one base away. Relying on iRepertoire HTBI primers and Arm-PCR of CDR3 regions, the team built TCR beta libraries. MiXCR was run by TCRdb on the multiplex PCR reads, yielding one entry per CDR3 protein. The data show roughly 510,000 distinct CDR3 sequences, 15% to 20% seen once. The germline V gene has CDR1 SGHTA and CDR2 FQGNSA. This CDR3 is 15 amino acids long. Trimming at V came to 2 bases and at J to 7 bases, leaving 9 bases not matched to a gene. Time point in this sample: newly diagnosed GD, antithyroid drugs for less than 3 months. Isolated PBMC RNA provided the starting material for the TCR library. These same records also appear under a second study, on T cells in Graves' hyperthyroidism and ophthalmopathy.

The chain recombines TRBV7-2 with TRBJ2-7, with 9 bases fitting TRBD2. The material sequenced was peripheral blood mononuclear cells (PBMCs), taken at new diagnosis, from a patient treated with antithyroid drugs. This clonotype was obtained from a man aged 18 to 29 with Graves disease. As DNA, the CDR3 is TGTGCCAGCAGCTTAATAGCGGGAGCGAGGGGTGAGCAGTACTTC. Protein sequence: CASSLIAGARGEQYF.